The rows below give T cell receptor beta chains drawn from one sample of a study of shared clonotypes between healthy human individuals. The table came from immunoSEQ multiplex PCR; TCRdb's copy has only in-frame clones and leaves some out. The data hold approximately 1,500,000 clones, with roughly 96% observed a single time. Sequencing was done on a sample of naive CD4+ T cells sorted from blood. The receptors stem from a man aged 25-45 years in good health. CDR3s include the opening cysteine and the closing phenylalanine or tryptophan. Fields, in order: CDR3 protein, CDR3 DNA, clone size, D gene, J gene, V gene. A D gene is named only where the DNA matches it firmly. Only some rows state a clone size, as once, few, many or a class for expanded clones.

CASSTLAGGRSYEQYF,TGTGCCAGTAGTACACTAGCGGGAGGAAGGTCCTACGAGCAGTACTTC,.,TRBD2,TRBJ2-7,TRBV19
CASSFGDGGANVLTF,TGTGCCAGCAGCTTCGGTGACGGAGGGGCCAACGTCCTGACTTTC,.,.,TRBJ2-6,TRBV5-8
CASSPGRANTEAFF,TGTGCCAGCAGCCCGGGTAGAGCGAACACTGAAGCTTTCTTT,.,.,TRBJ1-1,TRBV5-6
CASSSDSTNTGELFF,TGCGCCAGCAGCTCGGACAGTACGAACACCGGGGAGCTGTTTTTT,.,.,TRBJ2-2,TRBV5-1
CATRRYQETQYF,TGCGCCACGCGACGGTACCAAGAGACCCAGTACTTC,.,.,TRBJ2-5,TRBV10-2
CAISEGRGSTGELFF,TGTGCCATCAGTGAAGGCAGGGGGTCGACCGGGGAGCTGTTTTTT,once,TRBD1,TRBJ2-2,TRBV10-3
CASAGNSNQPQHF,TGTGCCAGCGCAGGGAATAGCAATCAGCCCCAGCATTTT,.,.,TRBJ1-5,TRBV2
CAWSRNLGGEEETQYF,TGTGCCTGGAGTCGTAATCTAGGGGGGGAGGAGGAGACCCAGTACTTC,.,.,TRBJ2-5,TRBV30
CSVTLGVGRGTQYF,TGCAGCGTGACCCTGGGTGTGGGCAGGGGGACCCAGTACTTC,.,.,TRBJ2-5,TRBV29-1
CASTTGPHSYEQYF,TGCGCCAGCACGACAGGGCCTCACTCCTACGAGCAGTACTTC,.,TRBD1,TRBJ2-7,TRBV5-1